This TCR beta chain came from a study of patients and donors after allogeneic stem cell transplantation. CDR1 is MNHEY and CDR2 is SVGAGI in the germline V gene. CDR3 size: 17 residues. Trimming pared 0 bases from V and 0 bases from J, leaving 13 bases between. MiXCR, run by TCRdb on the RT-PCR reads, gives a single entry per CDR3 protein. The data show roughly 940,000 distinct CDR3 sequences, with 15% to 20% seen just once and approximately 5.9% held by the top ten. Sequencing was performed on blood, either unsorted or a sorted T cell fraction (not recorded which). The chain is built from TRBV6-5 and TRBJ2-3; possibly TRBD2 for D (6 bases). The receptor's source is a human donor who was either an allogeneic HSCT recipient or a stem cell or donor lymphocyte infusion donor (not recorded which). It is not recorded whose cells these are; they may come from a transplant donor. The CDR3 here is CASSYSRGRRSTDTQYF. In nucleotides, the CDR3 is TGTGCCAGCAGTTACTCGCGGGGCAGACGTAGCACAGATACGCAGTATTTT.